These 10 T cell receptor beta chains came from one sample sequenced in a study of T cell responses to AZD1222 COVID-19 vaccine. This table comes from immunoSEQ multiplex PCR, and its TCRdb copy is limited to in-frame clones, with some not included. Found here are 150,000 to 200,000 clones, over 90% of them singletons; the top ten hold about 2.5%. The specimen comprised peripheral blood, sampled on day 0 of AZD1222 vaccination. The receptors here all came from an adult in good health.

The chain is built from TRBV10-2 and TRBJ2-7; D might be TRBD2 (7 bases). Trimming cost V 0 bases and J 2 bases, with 14 bases left between them. The germline V gene has CDR1 WSHSY and CDR2 SAAADI. The CDR3 runs to 16 residues. The CDR3 region has the DNA TGCGCCAGCAGTGAGTCGTCGGGGGGACATACCTACGAGCAGTACTTC. It encodes CASSESSGGHTYEQYF.

The J gene is TRBJ2-7, the V gene TRBV25-1; tentatively, D is TRBD1 (6 bases). V lost 9 bases to trimming and J lost 3 bases, with 18 bases between them. Germline CDR1 is MGHDK and CDR2 is SYGVNS. The CDR3 is 14 residues long. CDR3 DNA sequence: TGTGCCAGTTCCTCGGACAGCAAAGACTACGAGCAGTACTTC. It yields the protein CASSSDSKDYEQYF.

This chain connects TRBV30 to TRBJ2-1; TRBD2 matches at 10 bases. Germline loops: CDR1 GTSNPN, CDR2 SVGIG (reference sequence). The CDR3 contains 20 residues. V gave up 0 bases and J gave up 1 base; unmatched junction bases: 15. This CDR3 reads CAWSVISGSSGRRSYNEQFF. The CDR3 nucleotides are TGTGCCTGGAGTGTAATTTCGGGCTCTAGCGGGAGACGGTCCTACAATGAGCAGTTCTTC.

J is TRBJ2-5 and V is TRBV20-1; TRBD2 matches 10 bases. CDR3 length equals 17 residues. Germline V CDR1 and CDR2: DFQATT, SNEGSKA (reference sequence). V shed 3 bases and J 2 bases; nucleotides not matched to a gene: 12. CDR3 sequence (DNA): TGCAGTGCTAGTGGGGACCTAGCGGGGGCTTTTCAAGAGACCCAGTACTTC. Translating it yields CSASGDLAGAFQETQYF.

This clone was detected once. The chain links TRBV3-1 (or the pseudogene TRBV3-2) to TRBJ1-5; D ambiguous. The V and J ends lost 1 base and 2 bases respectively, with 15 bases between them. Germline V gene sequence: CDR1 LGHDT, CDR2 YNNKEL (reference sequence). This CDR3 region has 17 residues. CDR3 loop: CASSQGAWGLRNQPQHF. The CDR3, as DNA: TGTGCCAGCAGCCAAGGTGCGTGGGGTCTGCGCAATCAGCCCCAGCATTTT.

This clone turned up a few times. The chain has TRBV2 and TRBJ1-5; TRBD1 matches at 8 bases. J was trimmed by 5 bases and V by 3 bases; bases with no gene match: 0. This CDR3 contains 13 residues. From germline, CDR1 is SNHLY and CDR2 FYNNEI. The CDR3 region is CASSETGDQPQHF. The CDR3 DNA follows: TGTGCCAGCAGTGAGACAGGGGATCAGCCCCAGCATTTT.

V usage is TRBV19 and J usage is TRBJ1-1, with a tentative D call TRBD1 (6 bases). CDR3 size: 13 residues. CDR1 and CDR2 (germline): LNHDA, SQIVND (reference sequence). V was clipped by 6 bases and J by 5 bases, with 13 bases between them. The CDR3 sequence is CASSRGPRTEAFF. In DNA, the CDR3 is TGTGCCAGTAGCAGGGGCCCGAGGACTGAAGCTTTCTTT.

V and J are TRBV30 and TRBJ2-2; either TRBD1 or TRBD2 may supply D (5 bases each). The V end was cut by 1 base, the J end by 8 bases, with 17 bases between. Germline V gene data show CDR1 as GTSNPN and CDR2 as SVGIG (reference sequence). The CDR3 has 15 amino acids. CDR3 bases: TGTGCCTGGAGTGATGCGGGCCGGGGCAGTGGGGAGCTGTTTTTT. This codes for CAWSDAGRGSGELFF.

The chain recombines TRBV19 with TRBJ2-3; 7 bases agree with TRBD2. Trimming at V came to 7 bases and at J to 5 bases, leaving 6 bases not matched to a gene. The CDR3 has 13 amino acids. Germline assignment: CDR1 LNHDA and CDR2 SQIVND (reference sequence). CDR3 residues: CASKERGRDTQYF. CDR3 sequence (DNA): TGTGCCAGTAAAGAGCGGGGTAGAGATACGCAGTATTTT.

DNA of the CDR3: TGCGCCAGCAGCCAAGGGACTAGCGGGAGCACAGATACGCAGTATTTT. Translation gives CASSQGTSGSTDTQYF. The chain employs TRBV4-1 and TRBJ2-3, with 11 bases fitting TRBD2. CDR3 length equals 16 residues. Per the germline V gene, CDR1 is MGHRA and CDR2 is YSYEKL. V shed 1 base, J shed 0 bases, and the junction held 0 bases outside the gene matches.